A selection of T cell receptor beta chains follows, all from one sample in a study of cytomegalovirus exposure and HLA in healthy donors. The table came from immunoSEQ multiplex PCR; TCRdb's copy has only in-frame clones and leaves some out. The data contain about 120,000 clones, 81% of them singletons. Sequenced sample: PBMCs. These TCRs come from a woman aged 40 to 55 in good health and CMV-seronegative. CDR3s leave out the opening cysteine and the closing phenylalanine or tryptophan. The order of the fields is J gene, V gene, CDR3 protein.

TRBJ2-1	TRBV5-1	ASSLYKTSGRNYNEQF
TRBJ2-7	TRBV15	ATSRDRPGYEQY
TRBJ2-3	TRBV7-3	ASSRTSGGARGDTQY
TRBJ2-7	TRBV27	ASSLEGGRTYEQY
TRBJ2-2	TRBV5-4	ASSSQGDHGELF
TRBJ2-3	TRBV12-5	ASGLGLAGGGADTQY
TRBJ2-5	TRBV7-9	ASSSVGRDSQETQY
TRBJ2-2	TRBV7-2	ASSSWTSGRKGTGELF
TRBJ2-1	TRBV10-2	ASSLTGGSIYNEQF
TRBJ2-7	TRBV5-1	ASSYYRGGEQY
TRBJ1-5	TRBV6-6	ASSADQPQH
TRBJ2-5	TRBV19	ASNPGDQQETQY
TRBJ2-1	TRBV15	ATRAAPGTSGASEQF
TRBJ1-1	TRBV19	ASSGQVMNTEAF
TRBJ2-3	TRBV4-1	ASSPGLGTSTDTQY
TRBJ2-1	TRBV19	ASSPGQGSYNEQF
TRBJ2-5	TRBV9	ASSVGSKETQY
TRBJ2-7	TRBV2	ASGKGFYEQY
TRBJ2-7	TRBV5-1	ASSPTSQGEREQY
TRBJ2-3	TRBV6-4	ASSYPGGTDTQY
TRBJ1-2	TRBV5-1	ASSLGGTTLGDYGYT
TRBJ2-3	TRBV7-2	ASSLVGPGGTDTQY
TRBJ1-4	TRBV7-9	ASSLLGQGEEKLF
TRBJ1-4	TRBV28	ASRSRTGSSEKLF
TRBJ1-2	TRBV6-1	ASRGNRGNYGYT
TRBJ2-1	TRBV15	ATYRTLAGLNEQF
TRBJ1-2	TRBV18	ASSPARETNYGYT
TRBJ2-1	TRBV21-1	ASSKEESVDEQF
TRBJ1-2	TRBV6-1	ASSHRQGGYGYT
TRBJ2-3	TRBV2	ASRREGGTDTQY
TRBJ1-4	TRBV18	ASSPIRVATNEKLF
TRBJ1-2	TRBV5-1	ASAEPTGTGYT
TRBJ2-7	TRBV25-1	ASRRTGLKAYEQY
TRBJ2-7	TRBV18	ASSPVPSSGREQY
TRBJ1-1	TRBV30	AGTGDRMNTEAF
TRBJ2-2	TRBV28	ASSFGLAGDTGELF
TRBJ1-1	TRBV7-9	ASSLARGNTEAF
TRBJ2-7	TRBV5-8	ASSGGGYEQY
TRBJ1-1	TRBV6-6	ASSTVGGATEAF
TRBJ2-1	TRBV5-1	ASSLDASGYNEQF
TRBJ2-1	TRBV25-1	ASSAGNEQF
TRBJ1-2	TRBV25-1	ASSVTGGDGYT
TRBJ2-1	TRBV11-1	ASSSGLADEQF
TRBJ2-5	TRBV4-1	ASSPQTSGGTQETQY
TRBJ1-3	TRBV28	ASSSVAGGNTIY
TRBJ2-2	TRBV5-1	ASSLTGTNTGELF